Listed below are T cell receptor beta chains from one sample, sequenced in a study of cytomegalovirus exposure and HLA in healthy donors. Profiling relied on immunoSEQ multiplex PCR, and the TCRdb table lists in-frame clones only, not all of them. The sample yields around 170,000 clones, roughly 80% seen once. The sequenced sample was PBMCs. Receptors were obtained from a man between 35 and 55 years old in good health and CMV-seropositive. CDR3s include the opening cysteine and the closing phenylalanine or tryptophan. The D gene is left open where the match is weak. Not every row has a clone size; where given, it reads once, few, many or a size class.

J: TRBJ2-6
D: TRBD1
V: TRBV19
size: .
CDR3: CASSTQPGQGSPGANVLTF
DNA: TGTGCCAGTAGTACGCAACCGGGACAGGGCTCTCCTGGGGCCAACGTCCTGACTTTC

J: TRBJ2-1
D: .
V: TRBV6-5
size: .
CDR3: CASNTGRAEQFF
DNA: TGTGCCAGCAATACAGGTAGAGCTGAGCAGTTCTTC

J: TRBJ2-7
D: TRBD2
V: TRBV6-5
size: .
CDR3: CASSYSRLAGGEAQYF
DNA: TGTGCCAGCAGTTACTCGAGGCTAGCGGGGGGAGAAGCACAGTACTTC

J: TRBJ1-2
D: TRBD1
V: TRBV4-3
size: .
CDR3: CASSQGATGGVWYGYTF
DNA: TGCGCCAGCAGCCAAGGGGCTACAGGGGGCGTATGGTATGGCTACACCTTC

J: TRBJ2-1
D: .
V: TRBV9
size: few
CDR3: CASSVATAYNEQFF
DNA: TGTGCCAGCAGCGTAGCGACAGCCTACAATGAGCAGTTCTTC

J: TRBJ2-7
D: TRBD2
V: TRBV2
size: .
CDR3: CASRKLAGGSYEQYF
DNA: TGTGCCAGCAGGAAGTTAGCGGGGGGATCCTACGAGCAGTACTTC

J: TRBJ2-7
D: TRBD2
V: TRBV10-2
size: few
CDR3: CASRLAGPSSYEQYF
DNA: TGCGCCAGCAGACTAGCGGGGCCCAGCTCCTACGAGCAGTACTTC

J: TRBJ2-1
D: TRBD1
V: TRBV29-1
size: .
CDR3: CSVEGGQAPPYNEQFF
DNA: TGCAGCGTTGAAGGTGGACAGGCGCCCCCTTACAATGAGCAGTTCTTC

J: TRBJ1-1
D: .
V: TRBV2
size: once
CDR3: CASSEVVWATEAFF
DNA: TGTGCCAGCAGTGAAGTGGTATGGGCCACTGAAGCTTTCTTT

J: TRBJ2-2
D: .
V: TRBV19
size: .
CDR3: CASWDRGRGIAGELFF
DNA: TGTGCCAGCTGGGATAGGGGCAGGGGAATAGCCGGGGAGCTGTTTTTT

J: TRBJ1-1
D: TRBD1
V: TRBV5-1
size: .
CDR3: CASSGQGGGTEAFF
DNA: TGCGCCAGCAGTGGACAGGGCGGAGGCACTGAAGCTTTCTTT

J: TRBJ2-3
D: .
V: TRBV6-1
size: .
CDR3: CASSEYKGGNTDTQYF
DNA: TGTGCCAGCAGTGAATATAAGGGGGGGAACACAGATACGCAGTATTTT

J: TRBJ1-4
D: TRBD1
V: TRBV23-1
size: few
CDR3: CASSTPRDSFEKLFF
DNA: TGCGCCAGCAGTACCCCCAGGGACAGCTTTGAAAAACTGTTTTTT

J: TRBJ2-5
D: .
V: TRBV10-3
size: .
CDR3: CAISEEDTSPEGTQYF
DNA: TGTGCCATCAGTGAGGAAGATACAAGCCCGGAGGGGACCCAGTACTTC

J: TRBJ2-7
D: TRBD2
V: TRBV7-9
size: few
CDR3: CASSFAGLAGGSYEQYF
DNA: TGTGCCAGCAGCTTCGCCGGGCTAGCGGGGGGATCCTACGAGCAGTACTTC

J: TRBJ2-7
D: TRBD2
V: TRBV10-3
size: .
CDR3: CAISGTRFSYEQYF
DNA: TGTGCCATCAGCGGGACTAGATTTTCCTACGAGCAGTACTTC

J: TRBJ1-6
D: TRBD1
V: TRBV27
size: .
CDR3: CASSRQGWDSPLHF
DNA: TGTGCCAGCAGTCGACAGGGCTGGGATTCACCCCTCCACTTT

J: TRBJ1-3
D: TRBD1
V: TRBV30
size: .
CDR3: CAWSPRDRPSGNTIYF
DNA: TGTGCCTGGAGCCCAAGGGACAGGCCCTCTGGAAACACCATATATTTT

J: TRBJ1-5
D: TRBD1
V: TRBV15
size: few
CDR3: CATSRDLAGGGQPQHF
DNA: TGTGCCACCAGCAGAGATCTGGCAGGGGGCGGCCAGCCCCAGCATTTT

J: TRBJ1-2
D: .
V: TRBV2
size: .
CDR3: CASSVRGYGYTF
DNA: TGTGCCAGCAGTGTCCGGGGTTATGGCTACACCTTC

J: TRBJ2-1
D: .
V: TRBV29-1
size: .
CDR3: CSVGGRATEQFF
DNA: TGCAGCGTTGGAGGCAGGGCGACTGAGCAGTTCTTC

J: TRBJ2-7
D: .
V: TRBV4-3
size: few
CDR3: CASSQDIASINYEQYF
DNA: TGCGCCAGCAGCCAAGATATAGCCAGTATAAACTACGAGCAGTACTTC

J: TRBJ1-2
D: .
V: TRBV28
size: few
CDR3: CASSWTNYGYTF
DNA: TGTGCCAGCAGTTGGACAAACTATGGCTACACCTTC

J: TRBJ1-4
D: TRBD1
V: TRBV4-1
size: .
CDR3: CASSQGQGAKEKLFF
DNA: TGCGCCAGCAGCCAGGGACAGGGGGCTAAGGAAAAACTGTTTTTT

J: TRBJ2-3
D: .
V: TRBV4-3
size: .
CDR3: CASSQDVGPTDTQYF
DNA: TGCGCCAGCAGCCAAGATGTCGGTCCCACAGATACGCAGTATTTT

J: TRBJ1-5
D: .
V: TRBV7-8
size: .
CDR3: CASSLEGGDQPQHF
DNA: TGTGCCAGCAGCTTAGAGGGGGGGGATCAGCCCCAGCATTTT

J: TRBJ2-5
D: .
V: TRBV15
size: .
CDR3: CATSTNGREPGEQYF
DNA: TGTGCCACCAGCACCAACGGACGGGAGCCGGGGGAGCAGTACTTC

J: TRBJ2-3
D: .
V: TRBV9
size: .
CDR3: CASSVGRSTDTQYF
DNA: TGTGCCAGCAGCGTAGGGCGGAGCACAGATACGCAGTATTTT

J: TRBJ2-7
D: .
V: TRBV28
size: few
CDR3: CASSQFRGSPSYEQYF
DNA: TGTGCCAGCAGTCAATTCCGGGGAAGCCCCTCCTACGAGCAGTACTTC

J: TRBJ2-7
D: .
V: TRBV21-1
size: .
CDR3: CASSKVQGKESSYEQYF
DNA: TGTGCCAGCAGCAAAGTACAGGGAAAAGAGAGCTCCTACGAGCAGTACTTC

J: TRBJ2-2
D: .
V: TRBV7-9
size: .
CDR3: CASSSDGTGELFF
DNA: TGTGCCAGCAGCAGCGACGGTACCGGGGAGCTGTTTTTT

J: TRBJ2-7
D: .
V: TRBV19
size: .
CDR3: CASSTTGTIYEQYF
DNA: TGTGCCAGTAGTACCACCGGGACAATCTACGAGCAGTACTTC